This passage covers 31 T cell receptor beta chains from one sample sequenced in a study of a mutant IDH1 vaccine in newly diagnosed glioma. These receptors' antigens are unknown. The table came from immunoSEQ multiplex PCR; TCRdb's copy has only in-frame clones and leaves some out. Altogether 38,000 or so clones are present, about 80% being singletons, with the ten largest covering more than 13%. Described time point: week 11, during vaccination. Doses of 300 ug of mutant IDH1 20-mer peptide were given with topical imiquimod. Sequences were derived from peripheral blood mononuclear cells (PBMCs), sampled from a glioma patient whose treatment included an IDH1 peptide vaccine. The receptors originated from a woman younger than 45 with glioma. Some clones in this sample may be carry-over from other donors' samples.

This clone has only one observation. The chain carries TRBV18 and TRBJ2-7; D call uncertain. From germline, CDR1 is KGHSH and CDR2 LQKENI. The CDR3 contains 12 residues. Trimming removed 3 bases at V and 7 bases at J, with 10 bases between. CDR3 bases: TGTGCCAGCTCACCGTCGGGCTGGGAGCAGTACTTC. Amino acids: CASSPSGWEQYF.

V gene TRBV5-4 combines with J gene TRBJ2-3; 11 bases match TRBD1. Germline CDR1 and CDR2: SGHNT and YYREEE (reference sequence). This CDR3 has 14 residues. Trimming at V came to 3 bases and at J to 5 bases, leaving 2 bases not matched to a gene. The CDR3 region has the DNA TGTGCCAGCAGCTCGGACAGGGGGCTAGATACGCAGTATTTT. Protein sequence: CASSSDRGLDTQYF.

The chain carries TRBV9 and TRBJ2-5, with D perhaps assigned TRBD1 or TRBD2 (6 bases each). The CDR3 spans 14 residues. Germline V gene lookup returns CDR1 SGDLS and CDR2 YYNGEE. The V and J ends lost 4 bases and 1 base respectively, with 11 bases between them. The CDR3: CASSPQGGQETQYF. The CDR3 DNA is TGTGCCAGCAGCCCACAGGGAGGCCAAGAGACCCAGTACTTC.

V gene TRBV5-1 combines with J gene TRBJ2-2, with D hard to call. Trimming shortened V by 4 bases and J by 4 bases, and 11 bases separated the two germline ends. This CDR3 is built from 14 residues. CDR1 is SGHRS and CDR2 is YFSETQ in the germline V gene. The CDR3 region is CASSPALSTGELFF. The CDR3 DNA is TGCGCCAGCAGCCCGGCTTTGAGCACCGGGGAGCTGTTTTTT.

This rearrangement joins TRBV2 to TRBJ1-1; perhaps TRBD1 as D (6 bases). CDR3 length: 14 residues. Germline CDR1 reads SNHLY; CDR2 reads FYNNEI. The ends were cut back, 3 bases at V and 4 bases at J, with 12 bases in the middle. The CDR3 DNA reads TGTGCCAGCAGTGAGCGGGGGGCGCTCACTGAAGCTTTCTTT. Its translation is CASSERGALTEAFF.

The gene calls are TRBV19 and TRBJ1-1; no clear D gene. V was cut by 2 bases and J by 5 bases, with 6 bases left in between. This CDR3 is 12 amino acids long. Germline CDR1 reads LNHDA; CDR2 reads SQIVND (reference sequence). The chain's CDR3 is CASSIRGTEAFF. The CDR3 bases are TGTGCCAGTAGTATACGAGGTACTGAAGCTTTCTTT.

This clone has just one count. This chain joins TRBV2 and TRBJ1-4, with D possibly TRBD1 on 5 matching bases. V lost 6 bases to trimming and J lost 10 bases, with 15 bases between them. Germline CDR1 is SNHLY and CDR2 is FYNNEI. The CDR3 is made up of 13 amino acids. CDR3 bases: TGTGCCAGCAGGCTGGGACGGGGAGGAAAACTGTTTTTT. It codes for CASRLGRGGKLFF.

V is TRBV18 and J is TRBJ1-1, with D perhaps matching TRBD1 (5 bases). The ends were cut back, 4 bases at V and 2 bases at J, with 14 bases in the middle. CDR3 length: 15 amino acids. Per germline, CDR1 KGHSH and CDR2 LQKENI. In nucleotides, the CDR3 is TGTGCCAGCTCACAAATCGGGGCAGTAAACACTGAAGCTTTCTTT. Protein product: CASSQIGAVNTEAFF. Drawing the rest from reference TRBV18 and TRBJ1-1, the complete variable domain is NAGVMQNPRHLVRRRGQEARLRCSPMKGHSHVYWYRQLPEEGLKFMVYLQKENIIDESGMPKERFSAEFPKEGPSILRIQQVVRGDSAAYFCASSQIGAVNTEAFFGQGTRLTVV.

The J gene is TRBJ1-5, the V gene TRBV19; D is undetermined. V dropped 7 bases and J dropped 1 base, with 8 bases sitting between them. Germline V lookup: CDR1 LNHDA, CDR2 SQIVND (reference sequence). The CDR3 is 13 residues long. The CDR3 loop reads CASTDWSNQPQHF. The CDR3 DNA is TGTGCCAGTACCGACTGGAGCAATCAGCCCCAGCATTTT.

V is TRBV27 and J is TRBJ2-1, with 12 bases matching TRBD2. CDR1 is MNHEY, CDR2 SMNVEV, per germline (reference sequence). The CDR3 extends over 19 amino acids. The junction had 13 bases not matched to a gene; V was cut back by 3 bases and J by 4 bases. CDR3 residues: CASSFSASLAGGVYNEQFF. The DNA for the CDR3 is TGTGCCAGCAGTTTTTCCGCCTCTCTAGCGGGAGGGGTTTACAATGAGCAGTTCTTC.

This chain links TRBV27 with TRBJ2-7; 11 nucleotides align to TRBD1. CDR3 length: 14 amino acids. Germline lookup yields CDR1 MNHEY and CDR2 SMNVEV (reference sequence). V lost 7 bases to trimming and J lost 4 bases; unmatched junction nucleotides: 6. The CDR3: CASKAGTGGYEQYF. The CDR3 coding sequence is TGTGCCAGCAAGGCCGGGACAGGGGGATACGAGCAGTACTTC.

V is TRBV13 and J is TRBJ2-1; 7 nucleotides agree with TRBD1. The germline V gene encodes CDR1 PRHDT and CDR2 FYEKMQ (reference sequence). The CDR3 is made up of 16 amino acids. Trimming took 1 base from V and 5 from J; bases not matched to a gene: 8. The CDR3, as DNA: TGTGCCAGCAGCTTAGAATGGGGACAGCCAAACAATGAGCAGTTCTTC. It yields the protein CASSLEWGQPNNEQFF.

The chain joins TRBV5-1 to TRBJ1-2, with D perhaps TRBD1 (5 bases). The V gene lost 4 bases and the J gene lost 6 bases, with 13 bases spanning the gap. Germline V gene sequence: CDR1 SGHRS, CDR2 YFSETQ. The CDR3 has 13 residues. CDR3 nucleotides: TGCGCCAGCAGCGATGGGGGGGGGAATGGCTACACCTTC. This translates into CASSDGGGNGYTF.

DNA of the CDR3: TGTGCCAGCGCTCTCGGGCCGCGAGGGGAGACCCAGTACTTC. It codes for CASALGPRGETQYF. The chain carries TRBV6-5 and TRBJ2-5; TRBD2 might be the D (5 bases). Germline loops: CDR1 MNHEY, CDR2 SVGAGI. The V end lost 8 bases, the J end lost 5 bases, and 18 bases lay between the germline ends. The CDR3 extends over 14 amino acids.

The CDR3 region is CASSPVASGSGGQYF. CDR3 DNA: TGCGCCAGCAGCCCGGTCGCTAGCGGGAGTGGTGGGCAGTACTTC. This chain links TRBV5-1 with TRBJ2-7; TRBD2 matches 10 bases. Germline loops: CDR1 SGHRS, CDR2 YFSETQ. The CDR3 is 15 residues long. The J segment lost 9 bases and the V segment lost 4 bases, leaving 13 bases of the junction unmatched.

The rearrangement uses TRBV6-5 and TRBJ1-1; D gene unclear. V was shortened by 0 bases and J by 1 base, with 3 bases between the two germline ends. Germline V CDR1 and CDR2: MNHEY, SVGAGI. This CDR3 has 13 residues. In nucleotides, the CDR3 is TGTGCCAGCAGTTACTCAGAGAACACTGAAGCTTTCTTT. It is translated as CASSYSENTEAFF.

V usage is TRBV7-2 and J usage is TRBJ1-2, with D maybe TRBD1 (5 bases). Trimming removed 0 bases at V and 6 bases at J, with 14 bases between. Looked up from germline, CDR1 is SGHTA and CDR2 is FQGNSA. The CDR3 length is 15 residues. CDR3 coding DNA: TGTGCCAGCAGCTTAGCGCCGGGGGTGATTGATGGCTACACCTTC. It translates to CASSLAPGVIDGYTF.

This chain joins TRBV7-8 and TRBJ2-6; D might be TRBD2 (5 bases). The CDR3 is made up of 19 amino acids. Trimming took 1 base from V and 1 from J, leaving 17 bases between them. The germline CDR1 and CDR2 sequences are SGHVS and FQNEAQ. The CDR3 coding sequence is TGTGCCAGCAGCTTAGTCGGAAGGGCGATAGCGTCTGGGGCCAACGTCCTGACTTTC. Translation: CASSLVGRAIASGANVLTF. The whole variable domain, remainder taken from reference TRBV7-8 and TRBJ2-6, is GAGVSQSPRYKVAKRGQDVALRCDPISGHVSLFWYQQALGQGPEFLTYFQNEAQLDKSGLPSDRFFAERPEGSVSTLKIQRTQQEDSAVYLCASSLVGRAIASGANVLTFGAGSRLTVL.

The CDR3 protein is CASSYSRGWGYGYTF. The CDR3 coding sequence is TGTGCCAGCAGTTACTCGCGGGGTTGGGGCTATGGCTACACCTTC. This rearrangement joins TRBV6-5 to TRBJ1-2; D is undetermined. This CDR3 has 15 amino acids. Germline V gene data show CDR1 as MNHEY and CDR2 as SVGAGI. V was cut by 0 bases and J by 4 bases, with 12 bases left in between.

The chain links TRBV2 to TRBJ2-5; 10 bases align to TRBD1. The V and J ends lost 5 bases and 1 base, in that order; junction bases with no gene match: 7. This CDR3 is 16 amino acids long. CDR1 and CDR2 from the germline V gene are SNHLY and FYNNEI. The CDR3 region has the DNA TGTGCCAGCAGTACCGGACAGGGGGGATTCCAAGAGACCCAGTACTTC. Protein product: CASSTGQGGFQETQYF.

The chain combines TRBV4-1 with TRBJ1-5, with D possibly being TRBD1 (5 bases). Germline V lookup: CDR1 MGHRA, CDR2 YSYEKL. The CDR3 is 16 amino acids. V was cut by 2 bases and J by 0 bases, with 11 bases left in between. CDR3: CASSQFQGYSNQPQHF. The DNA for the CDR3 is TGCGCCAGCAGCCAATTCCAGGGTTATAGCAATCAGCCCCAGCATTTT.

This clone has only one observation. This sequence joins TRBV29-1 and TRBJ2-1; no reliable D call. CDR1 and CDR2 from the germline V gene are SQVTM and ANQGSEA. Trimming took off 7 bases at V and 5 bases at J, with 12 bases between the two ends. This CDR3 is built from 12 residues. The CDR3 DNA sequence: TGCAGCGGATTTCCTGGGCACAATGAGCAGTTCTTC. Translating gives CSGFPGHNEQFF.

This clone was seen more than once but under ten times. V is TRBV6-1 and J is TRBJ1-5, with D unclear. The V end was cut by 3 bases, the J end by 6 bases, with 15 bases between. The CDR3 totals 15 residues. The germline CDR1 and CDR2 sequences are MNHNS and SASEGT. DNA of the CDR3: TGTGCCAGCAGTGAGGCAGCCATATCAAGTCAGCCCCAGCATTTT. Translation: CASSEAAISSQPQHF.

This chain connects TRBV7-3 to TRBJ2-5; D may be TRBD1 (8 bases). The germline V and J ends were trimmed by 3 bases and 5 bases, with 13 bases remaining between them. This CDR3 spans 14 amino acids. The germline CDR1 and CDR2 sequences are SGHTA and FQGTGA. CDR3 sequence: CASSFGQGGETQYF. CDR3 sequence (DNA): TGTGCCAGCAGCTTCGGACAGGGAGGGGAGACCCAGTACTTC.

The gene calls are TRBV6-1 and TRBJ2-2; D gene uncertain. The CDR3 runs 15 residues. V lost 3 bases and J lost 8, with 16 bases in between. Germline CDR1 and CDR2: MNHNS and SASEGT. The CDR3 region is CASSETPSTVGELFF. In DNA form, the CDR3 reads TGTGCCAGCAGTGAGACGCCTTCGACGGTAGGGGAGCTGTTTTTT.

This rearrangement joins TRBV19 to TRBJ1-5; tentatively, D is TRBD1 (6 bases). CDR3 length: 13 residues. Trimming removed 11 bases at V and 7 bases at J, with 18 bases between. Germline loops: CDR1 LNHDA, CDR2 SQIVND (reference sequence). CDR3: CAAGGGAFQPQHF. CDR3 coding DNA: TGTGCCGCTGGGGGGGGCGCATTCCAGCCCCAGCATTTT.

This clone was counted only a few times. V gene TRBV7-2 combines with J gene TRBJ2-1; the match to TRBD1 covers 7 bases. This CDR3 is 13 amino acids long. Germline trimming cut 6 bases from V and 6 bases from J; bases unmatched to any gene: 5. CDR1 and CDR2 (germline): SGHTA, FQGNSA. The CDR3 loop reads CASRPTGVNEQFF. For the CDR3, the DNA is TGTGCCAGCAGGCCTACAGGGGTCAATGAGCAGTTCTTC.

The CDR3 coding sequence is TGTGCCAGCAGCCCCGGACTAGCGGCGCACTACGAGCAGTACTTC. Protein sequence: CASSPGLAAHYEQYF. V usage is TRBV5-6 and J usage is TRBJ2-7, with 10 bases aligning to TRBD2. CDR1 SGHDT and CDR2 YYEEEE come from the germline V gene. V lost 4 bases and J lost 3; bases outside the gene matches: 7. The CDR3 has 15 residues.

V gene TRBV6-6 combines with J gene TRBJ1-1, with 10 bases lining up with TRBD1. Germline-derived CDR1 and CDR2 are MNHNY and SVGAGI (reference sequence). This CDR3 contains 13 residues. With 9 bases clipped from V and 1 base from J, the junction kept 2 bases outside the gene matches. CDR3 sequence reads: CASRTGGNTEAFF. The DNA for the CDR3 is TGTGCCAGTAGGACAGGGGGGAACACTGAAGCTTTCTTT.

The gene calls are TRBV27 and TRBJ2-7; 9 positions match TRBD2. This CDR3 has 15 amino acids. V shed 6 bases, J shed 3 bases, and the junction held 9 bases outside the gene matches. From germline, CDR1 is MNHEY and CDR2 SMNVEV (reference sequence). The CDR3 bases are TGTGCCAGCAGAAACCTAGCGGGACGATTCTACGAGCAGTACTTC. Its translation is CASRNLAGRFYEQYF.

The rearrangement uses TRBV28 and TRBJ1-5; TRBD1 is a possible D gene (6 bases). V was pared by 5 bases and J by 4 bases, with 18 bases between. CDR1 is MDHEN and CDR2 is SYDVKM in the germline V gene. The CDR3 runs to 16 residues. CDR3 coding DNA: TGTGCCAGCAGTCCCCAGGGGCGAAACCTAAATCAGCCCCAGCATTTT. This codes for CASSPQGRNLNQPQHF.